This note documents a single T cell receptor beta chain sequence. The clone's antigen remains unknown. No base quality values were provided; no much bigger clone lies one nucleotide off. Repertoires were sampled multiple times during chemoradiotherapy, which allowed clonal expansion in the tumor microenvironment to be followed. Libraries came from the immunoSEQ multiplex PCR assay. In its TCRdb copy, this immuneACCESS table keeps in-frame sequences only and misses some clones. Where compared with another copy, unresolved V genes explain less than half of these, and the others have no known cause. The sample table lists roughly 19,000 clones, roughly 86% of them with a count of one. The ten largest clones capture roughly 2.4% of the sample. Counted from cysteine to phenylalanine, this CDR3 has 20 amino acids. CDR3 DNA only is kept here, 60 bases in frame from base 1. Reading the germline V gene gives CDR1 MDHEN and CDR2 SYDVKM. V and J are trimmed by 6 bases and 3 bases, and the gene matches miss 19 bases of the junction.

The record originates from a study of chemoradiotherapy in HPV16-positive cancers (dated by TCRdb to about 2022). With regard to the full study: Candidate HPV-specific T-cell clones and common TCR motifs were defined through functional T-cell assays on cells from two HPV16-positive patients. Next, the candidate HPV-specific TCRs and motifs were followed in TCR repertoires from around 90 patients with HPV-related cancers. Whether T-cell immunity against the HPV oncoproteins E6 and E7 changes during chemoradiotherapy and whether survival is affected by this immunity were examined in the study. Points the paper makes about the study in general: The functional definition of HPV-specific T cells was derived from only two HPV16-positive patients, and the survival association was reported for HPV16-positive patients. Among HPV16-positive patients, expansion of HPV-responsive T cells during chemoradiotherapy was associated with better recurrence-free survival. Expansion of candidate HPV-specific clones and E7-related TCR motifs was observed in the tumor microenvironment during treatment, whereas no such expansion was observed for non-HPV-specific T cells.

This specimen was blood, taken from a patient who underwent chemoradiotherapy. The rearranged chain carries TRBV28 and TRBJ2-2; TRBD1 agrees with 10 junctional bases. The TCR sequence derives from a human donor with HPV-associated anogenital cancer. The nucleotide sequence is TGTGCCAGCAGAGCTACAACCGGGACAGGGGCCCTTCGAGACACCGGGGAGCTGTTTTTT. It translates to CASRATTGTGALRDTGELFF.